This T cell receptor beta chain comes out of a study of regulatory T cells in long-lasting Graves disease. Study findings and constraints: Not thyroid tissue but only peripheral blood was studied. New patients shared 966 public clonotypes, fewer than the roughly 2,500 shared by persistent patients.

In the case of this clonotype: Antigen unknown.

Time point specified: persistent/refractory GD, antithyroid drugs over 5 years with positive TRAb. Researchers made the TCR library from RNA that was extracted from PBMCs. Building the TCR beta libraries relied on iRepertoire HTBI primers, and CDR3 regions underwent Arm-PCR. TCRdb called the multiplex PCR reads again in MiXCR, with one record for every CDR3 protein. Altogether around 300,000 distinct CDR3 sequences are present, approximately 20% being singletons, with the ten largest covering about 61%. The source of this sequence is a female donor with Graves disease. The sample consisted of peripheral blood mononuclear cells (PBMCs), taken when the disease was refractory, from a patient treated with antithyroid drugs.

The CDR3 spells CASSYSSSGRHEQYF. The CDR3 DNA reads TGTGCCAGCAGTTACTCCTCTAGCGGGAGGCACGAGCAGTACTTC. V usage is TRBV6-9 and J usage is TRBJ2-7, with TRBD2 matching 11 bases. CDR1 and CDR2 from the germline V gene are MNHGY and SVAAGI. The CDR3 extends over 15 amino acids. J was trimmed by 5 bases and V by 3 bases; bases with no gene match: 6.